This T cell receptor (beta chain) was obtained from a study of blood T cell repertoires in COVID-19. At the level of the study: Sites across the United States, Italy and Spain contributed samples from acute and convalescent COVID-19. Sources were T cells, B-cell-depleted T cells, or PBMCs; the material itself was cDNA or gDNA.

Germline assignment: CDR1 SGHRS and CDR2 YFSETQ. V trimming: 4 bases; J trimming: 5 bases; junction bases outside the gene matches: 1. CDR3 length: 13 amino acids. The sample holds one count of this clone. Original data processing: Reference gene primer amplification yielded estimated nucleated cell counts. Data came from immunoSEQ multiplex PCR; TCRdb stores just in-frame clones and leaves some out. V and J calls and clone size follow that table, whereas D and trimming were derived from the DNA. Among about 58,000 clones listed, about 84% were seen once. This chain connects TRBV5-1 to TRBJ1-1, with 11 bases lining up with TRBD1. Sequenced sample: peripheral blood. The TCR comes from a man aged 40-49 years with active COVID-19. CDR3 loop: CASSRDRGTEAFF. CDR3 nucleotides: TGCGCCAGCAGCCGGGACAGGGGGACTGAAGCTTTCTTT. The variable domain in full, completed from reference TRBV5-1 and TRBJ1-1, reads KAGVTQTPRYLIKTRGQQVTLSCSPISGHRSVSWYQQTPGQGLQFLFEYFSETQRNKGNFPGRFSGRQFSNSRSEMNVSTLELGDSALYLCASSRDRGTEAFFGQGTRLTVV.